This T cell receptor (beta chain) was retrieved from a study of beta chain features in type 1 diabetes. Every isolated RNA sample was fully reverse transcribed, so sequencing captured expressed TCRB transcripts. Sequenced by immunoSEQ multiplex PCR; TCRdb stores in-frame clones only, minus some. Of 150,000 or so clones detected, approximately 52% appear once; the ten largest clones hold over 0.4%. This clone has just a few counts. Its antigen is still unknown. Trimming removed 4 bases from V and 6 bases from J, with 16 bases in between. The germline V gene encodes CDR1 WSHSY and CDR2 SAAADI. The CDR3 consists of 15 residues. A CD45RO/CCR7/CD25/CD127/CD95/CD27 panel sorted naive, central memory, regulatory and stem cell-like memory CD4+ cells. Overall study findings and caveats: The naive, central memory and Treg TCRB repertoires of patients appeared to be more similar to one another than those of healthy donors. For type 1 diabetes patients, VDJ junctions showed fewer insertions and more deletions. Overrepresentation of cells with high TCR expression could result from cDNA sequencing.

Sequenced material: Tregs from blood. V is TRBV10-2 and J is TRBJ1-5; D unclear. The TCR comes from a man between 18 and 29 years old in good health. CDR3 loop: CASSAGQVLFQPQHF. DNA for the CDR3: TGCGCCAGCAGTGCTGGGCAAGTTCTGTTTCAGCCCCAGCATTTT.